The rows below give T cell receptor beta chains drawn from one sample of a study of T cells after somatic rescue of genetic block. Repertoires were generated with immunoSEQ multiplex PCR, while TCRdb's copy carries only in-frame clones and drops some. The sample holds approximately 100,000 clones, about nine tenths seen once. Sequences were obtained from peripheral blood mononuclear cells (PBMCs). These receptors were collected from a woman between 18 and 29 years old. CDR3s leave out the opening cysteine and the closing phenylalanine or tryptophan.

J: TRBJ2-3; V: TRBV29-1; CDR3: SVGTGGPSDTQY
J: TRBJ2-7; V: TRBV7-2; CDR3: ASSMTTIGKQY
J: TRBJ1-1; V: TRBV6-5; CDR3: ASRGWEGGRTEAF
J: TRBJ1-5; V: TRBV6-6; CDR3: ASSFIGQGVQPQH
J: TRBJ2-2; V: TRBV27; CDR3: ASSGGLAGVSTGELF
J: TRBJ1-5; V: TRBV30; CDR3: AWSGEPRNQPQH
J: TRBJ1-4; V: TRBV19; CDR3: ASRDRARGEKLF
J: TRBJ1-2; V: TRBV28; CDR3: ASSLDARYGYT
J: TRBJ1-6; V: TRBV28; CDR3: ASSRRTRKNSPLH
J: TRBJ2-3; V: TRBV14; CDR3: ASQARGPTDTQY
J: TRBJ1-1; V: TRBV18; CDR3: ASPTLRAVNTEAF
J: TRBJ1-3; V: TRBV25-1; CDR3: ASSEFKGSSGNTIY
J: TRBJ1-4; V: TRBV29-1; CDR3: SGGTGDEKLF
J: TRBJ2-1; V: TRBV5-1; CDR3: ASSSSSGLNEQF
J: TRBJ2-4; V: TRBV14; CDR3: ASSQERGLAKNIQY
J: TRBJ1-3; V: TRBV5-5; CDR3: ASSPGNTIY
J: TRBJ2-7; V: TRBV7-9; CDR3: ASSPRRTSDGEQY
J: TRBJ2-1; V: TRBV9; CDR3: ASSVSSSNEQF
J: TRBJ2-5; V: TRBV9; CDR3: ASSVGDPHPAGTQY
J: TRBJ1-4; V: TRBV12-5; CDR3: ASGFPDRLGEKLF
J: TRBJ2-1; V: TRBV27; CDR3: ASSWIYGREQF
J: TRBJ2-1; V: TRBV6-5; CDR3: ASSFPGQGKYNEQF
J: TRBJ2-1; V: TRBV13; CDR3: ASSLERYNEQF
J: TRBJ2-5; V: TRBV6-5; CDR3: ASSYSNAQETQY
J: TRBJ2-5; V: TRBV5-1; CDR3: ASSLTPAHRGLQETQY
J: TRBJ2-2; V: TRBV7-9; CDR3: ASSSWSGTTGELF
J: TRBJ2-7; V: TRBV5-4; CDR3: ASSQVATGNEQY
J: TRBJ2-7; V: TRBV7-6; CDR3: ASSKGQAYEQY
J: TRBJ2-3; V: TRBV30; CDR3: AWKTPNTDTQY
J: TRBJ2-7; V: TRBV6-5; CDR3: ASSYYWTIYEQY
J: TRBJ1-4; V: TRBV28; CDR3: ASSSGRPYEKLF
J: TRBJ2-7; V: TRBV29-1; CDR3: SGRFRQGAVYEQY
J: TRBJ2-7; V: TRBV5-4; CDR3: ASSLVPPLEQY
J: TRBJ2-5; V: TRBV12-5; CDR3: ASGLGAGVGETQY
J: TRBJ2-1; V: TRBV5-1; CDR3: ASSLAKLGLTPDGEQF
J: TRBJ2-7; V: TRBV6-1; CDR3: ASSVSGTGGAEQY
J: TRBJ1-2; V: TRBV5-5; CDR3: ASSLDFRTANYGYT
J: TRBJ1-1; V: TRBV4-1; CDR3: ASSQPGLEAF
J: TRBJ2-7; V: TRBV19; CDR3: ASKAGGRSYEQY
J: TRBJ1-1; V: TRBV7-9; CDR3: ASSWKPGQGPTEAF
J: TRBJ2-7; V: TRBV5-1; CDR3: ASSWDRQDEQY
J: TRBJ2-1; V: TRBV13; CDR3: ASSWTDYKGDNEQF
J: TRBJ2-1; V: TRBV6-5; CDR3: ASSSGLPPTYNEQF
J: TRBJ2-7; V: TRBV9; CDR3: ASSVTGGLYEQY
J: TRBJ1-1; V: TRBV5-5; CDR3: ASSFGRGLSTEAF
J: TRBJ2-2; V: TRBV7-7; CDR3: ASSPEGGRTGELF
J: TRBJ2-7; V: TRBV5-1; CDR3: ASSLETKHEQY
J: TRBJ1-5; V: TRBV18; CDR3: ASSPLPAVGGIQPQH
J: TRBJ2-1; V: TRBV6-1; CDR3: ASSESGLAGWVGQF
J: TRBJ2-7; V: TRBV9; CDR3: ASSARPSPEQY
J: TRBJ2-1; V: TRBV28; CDR3: ATASPREQF
J: TRBJ1-2; V: TRBV6-6; CDR3: ASSPNDGASGGYT
J: TRBJ2-7; V: TRBV27; CDR3: ASGGGRGSYEQY
J: TRBJ1-1; V: TRBV28; CDR3: ASSLLRQTEAF